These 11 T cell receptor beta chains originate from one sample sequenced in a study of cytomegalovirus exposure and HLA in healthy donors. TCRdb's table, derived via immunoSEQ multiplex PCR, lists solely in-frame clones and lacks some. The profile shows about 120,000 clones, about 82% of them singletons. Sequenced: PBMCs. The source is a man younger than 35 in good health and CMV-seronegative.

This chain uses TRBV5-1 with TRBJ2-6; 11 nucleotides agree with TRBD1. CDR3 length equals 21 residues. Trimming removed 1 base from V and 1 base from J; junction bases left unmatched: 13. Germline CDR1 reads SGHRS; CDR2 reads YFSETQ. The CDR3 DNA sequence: TGCGCCAGCAGCTTGAACTCCGGGACAGGGGGACGGTGGTCTGGGGCCAACGTCCTGACTTTC. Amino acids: CASSLNSGTGGRWSGANVLTF. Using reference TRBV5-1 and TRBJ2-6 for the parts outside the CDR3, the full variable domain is KAGVTQTPRYLIKTRGQQVTLSCSPISGHRSVSWYQQTPGQGLQFLFEYFSETQRNKGNFPGRFSGRQFSNSRSEMNVSTLELGDSALYLCASSLNSGTGGRWSGANVLTFGAGSRLTVL.

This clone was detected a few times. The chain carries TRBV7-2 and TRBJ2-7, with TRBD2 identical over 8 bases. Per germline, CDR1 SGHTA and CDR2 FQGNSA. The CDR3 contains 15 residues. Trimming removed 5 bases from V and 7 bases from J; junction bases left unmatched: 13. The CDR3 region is CASSQRGGRFGEQYF. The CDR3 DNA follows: TGTGCCAGCAGCCAGAGGGGCGGGAGGTTCGGTGAGCAGTACTTC.

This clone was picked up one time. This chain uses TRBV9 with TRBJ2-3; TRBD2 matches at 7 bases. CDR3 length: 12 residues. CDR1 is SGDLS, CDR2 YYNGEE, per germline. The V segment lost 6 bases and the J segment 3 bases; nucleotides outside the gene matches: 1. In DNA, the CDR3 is TGTGCCAGCAAGCGGGATACAGATACGCAGTATTTT. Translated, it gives CASKRDTDTQYF. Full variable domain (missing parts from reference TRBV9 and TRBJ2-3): DSGVTQTPKHLITATGQRVTLRCSPRSGDLSVYWYQQSLDQGLQFLIQYYNGEERAKGNILERFSAQQFPDLHSELNLSSLELGDSALYFCASKRDTDTQYFGPGTRLTVL.

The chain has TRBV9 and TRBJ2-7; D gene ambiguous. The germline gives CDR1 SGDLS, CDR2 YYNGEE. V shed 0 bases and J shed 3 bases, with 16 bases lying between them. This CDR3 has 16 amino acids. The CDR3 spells CASSVAPQATVYEQYF. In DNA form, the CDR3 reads TGTGCCAGCAGCGTAGCCCCGCAGGCTACGGTCTACGAGCAGTACTTC.

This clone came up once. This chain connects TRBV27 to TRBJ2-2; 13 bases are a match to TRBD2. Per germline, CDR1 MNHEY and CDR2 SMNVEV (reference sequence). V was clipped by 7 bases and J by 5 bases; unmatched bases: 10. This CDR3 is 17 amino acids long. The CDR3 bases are TGTGCCAGCACGGGACTAGCGGGGTCCCTCGAAACCGGGGAGCTGTTTTTT. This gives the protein CASTGLAGSLETGELFF.

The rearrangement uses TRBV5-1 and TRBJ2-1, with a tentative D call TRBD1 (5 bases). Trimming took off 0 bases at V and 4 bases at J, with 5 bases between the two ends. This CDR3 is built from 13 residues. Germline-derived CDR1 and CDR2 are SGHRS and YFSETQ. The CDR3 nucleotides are TGCGCCAGCAGCTTGGGACAGTACAATGAGCAGTTCTTC. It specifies CASSLGQYNEQFF.

The CDR3 bases are TGTGCCAGTAGATTCGGGACAGGAGGAGTTTCGGACGAGCAGTACTTC. This sequence encodes CASRFGTGGVSDEQYF. The J gene is TRBJ2-7, the V gene TRBV19; 8 bases map to TRBD1. The CDR3 totals 16 residues. The J segment lost 5 bases and the V segment lost 6 bases, leaving 15 bases of the junction unmatched. The germline CDR1 and CDR2 sequences are LNHDA and SQIVND (reference sequence).

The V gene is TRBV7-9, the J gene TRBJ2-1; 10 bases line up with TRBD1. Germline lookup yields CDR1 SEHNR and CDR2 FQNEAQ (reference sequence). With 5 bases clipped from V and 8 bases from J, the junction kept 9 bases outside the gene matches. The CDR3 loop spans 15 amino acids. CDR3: CASSIRQGARDEQFF. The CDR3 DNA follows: TGTGCCAGCAGCATTAGACAGGGGGCGAGGGATGAGCAGTTCTTC. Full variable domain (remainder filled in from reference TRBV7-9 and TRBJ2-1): DTGVSQNPRHKITKRGQNVTFRCDPISEHNRLYWYRQTLGQGPEFLTYFQNEAQLEKSRLLSDRFSAERPKGSFSTLEIQRTEQGDSAMYLCASSIRQGARDEQFFGPGTRLTVL.

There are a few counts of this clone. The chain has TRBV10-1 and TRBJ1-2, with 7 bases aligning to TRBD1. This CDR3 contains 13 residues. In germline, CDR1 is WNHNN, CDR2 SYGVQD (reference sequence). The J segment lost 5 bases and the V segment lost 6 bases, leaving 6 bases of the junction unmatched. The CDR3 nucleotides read TGCGCCAGCAGCGTCGACAGGGAATATGGCTACACCTTC. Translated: CASSVDREYGYTF.

CDR3 residues: CASSLRLANTGELFF. The CDR3 nucleotides read TGCGCCAGCAGCTTGCGGCTAGCGAACACCGGGGAGCTGTTTTTT. The chain couples TRBV5-1 to TRBJ2-2; D gene ambiguous. V was trimmed by 1 base and J by 0 bases, leaving 7 bases between them. There are 15 residues in the CDR3. The germline V gene encodes CDR1 SGHRS and CDR2 YFSETQ. The whole variable domain, filled in from reference TRBV5-1 and TRBJ2-2, reads KAGVTQTPRYLIKTRGQQVTLSCSPISGHRSVSWYQQTPGQGLQFLFEYFSETQRNKGNFPGRFSGRQFSNSRSEMNVSTLELGDSALYLCASSLRLANTGELFFGEGSRLTVL.

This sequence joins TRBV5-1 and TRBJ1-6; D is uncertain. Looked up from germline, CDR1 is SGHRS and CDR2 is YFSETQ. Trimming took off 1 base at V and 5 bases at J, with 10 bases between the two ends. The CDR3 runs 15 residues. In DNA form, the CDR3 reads TGCGCCAGCAGCTTGTCTCCAGGCGATAATTCACCCCTCCACTTT. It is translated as CASSLSPGDNSPLHF.